This T cell receptor beta chain was retrieved from a study of cytomegalovirus exposure and HLA in healthy donors. Germline V CDR1 and CDR2: MGHRA, YSYEKL. The V and J ends lost 2 bases and 2 bases respectively, with 11 bases between them. The CDR3 runs 15 residues. On this clone: Its antigen remains unknown.

Study-level points and caveats: Serostatus for CMV was the only available immune exposure information. A later analysis linked around 15,000 TCR beta sequences to HLA alleles at 0.05 false discovery rate. The study designated 150 or so TCR beta chains cytomegalovirus-associated. One variant, a missense change in DCLRE1C, was linked in a later analysis to TCR beta V- and J-gene trimming.

PCR amplification relied on 60 Vbeta primers (plus 13 Jbeta primers). The method was immunoSEQ multiplex PCR; TCRdb's version includes in-frame clones alone and lacks a portion of them. The table lists about 110,000 clones, approximately 11% of them singletons. This TCR derives from a man in his forties in good health and CMV-seropositive. The V and J genes are TRBV4-1 and TRBJ2-3; D is possibly TRBD1 (5 bases). The sequenced material came from PBMCs. The CDR3 reads CASSQNPGNTDTQYF. The CDR3, as DNA: TGCGCCAGCAGCCAAAACCCAGGGAACACAGATACGCAGTATTTT.